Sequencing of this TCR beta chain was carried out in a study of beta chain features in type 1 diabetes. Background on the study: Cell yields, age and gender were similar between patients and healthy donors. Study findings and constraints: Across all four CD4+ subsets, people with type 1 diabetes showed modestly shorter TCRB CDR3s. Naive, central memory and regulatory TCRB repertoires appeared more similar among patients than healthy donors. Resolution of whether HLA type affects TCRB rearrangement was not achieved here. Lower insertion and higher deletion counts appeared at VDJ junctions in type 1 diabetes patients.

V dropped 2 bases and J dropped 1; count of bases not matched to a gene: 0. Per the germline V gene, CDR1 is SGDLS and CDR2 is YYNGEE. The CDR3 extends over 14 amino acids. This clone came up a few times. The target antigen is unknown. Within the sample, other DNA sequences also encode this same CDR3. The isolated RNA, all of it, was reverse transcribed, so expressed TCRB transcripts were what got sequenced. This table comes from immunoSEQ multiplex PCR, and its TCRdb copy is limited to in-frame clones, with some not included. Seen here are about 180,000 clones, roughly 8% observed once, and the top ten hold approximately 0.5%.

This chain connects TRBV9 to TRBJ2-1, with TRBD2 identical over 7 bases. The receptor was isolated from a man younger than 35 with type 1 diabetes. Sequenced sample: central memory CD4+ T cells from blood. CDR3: CASSVGGSYNEQFF. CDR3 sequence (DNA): TGTGCCAGCAGCGTCGGGGGGTCCTACAATGAGCAGTTCTTC. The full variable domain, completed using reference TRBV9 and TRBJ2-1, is DSGVTQTPKHLITATGQRVTLRCSPRSGDLSVYWYQQSLDQGLQFLIQYYNGEERAKGNILERFSAQQFPDLHSELNLSSLELGDSALYFCASSVGGSYNEQFFGPGTRLTVL.